These 17 T cell receptor beta chains were sequenced from one sample in a study of blood T cell repertoires in COVID-19. The protocol was immunoSEQ multiplex PCR, while the TCRdb copy is restricted to in-frame clones and leaves out a portion. The sample records 43,000 or so clones, around 88% being singletons. The sequencing input was peripheral blood. The source is a woman older than 75 with acute or convalescent COVID-19.

This chain links TRBV3-1 (or the pseudogene TRBV3-2) with TRBJ1-3; no reliable D call. The germline gives CDR1 LGHDT, CDR2 YNNKEL (reference sequence). The CDR3 spans 15 residues. The V and J ends lost 1 base and 0 bases respectively, with 7 bases between them. Written as DNA, the CDR3 is TGTGCCAGCAGCCAAGTTGGGAGCTCTGGAAACACCATATATTTT. This sequence encodes CASSQVGSSGNTIYF.

This clone was recorded once. This chain links TRBV18 with TRBJ1-3; D not certain. Germline CDR1 reads KGHSH; CDR2 reads LQKENI. V was shortened by 4 bases and J by 0 bases, with 10 bases between the two germline ends. The CDR3 sequence is 15 residues long. The CDR3 spells CASSRAAVSGNTIYF. The CDR3 nucleotides read TGTGCCAGCTCACGAGCAGCGGTCTCTGGAAACACCATATATTTT.

The chain uses TRBV20-1 and TRBJ2-3; no clear D. V was clipped by 5 bases and J by 6 bases, with 6 bases between them. The CDR3 spans 10 residues. Per germline, CDR1 DFQATT and CDR2 SNEGSKA (reference sequence). The CDR3 DNA reads TGCAGTGCTGAGATGGATACGCAGTATTTT. Its translation is CSAEMDTQYF.

The gene calls are TRBV30 and TRBJ1-2, with 7 bases matching TRBD1. Losses at the gene ends were 3 bases for V and 4 bases for J; bases not matched to a gene: 2. The CDR3 contains 12 residues. Germline V gene sequence: CDR1 GTSNPN, CDR2 SVGIG (reference sequence). The CDR3 here is CAWSPGGYGYTF. CDR3 DNA: TGTGCCTGGAGCCCAGGGGGCTATGGCTACACCTTC.

This rearrangement joins TRBV7-9 to TRBJ1-1; TRBD1 matches 10 bases. The V gene end was trimmed by 5 bases and the J gene end by 4 bases; junction bases not matched to a gene: 10. The CDR3 is 16 amino acids. CDR1 and CDR2 (germline): SEHNR, FQNEAQ (reference sequence). CDR3 amino acids: CASSPPSGQGFTEAFF. The DNA of the CDR3 is TGTGCCAGCAGCCCCCCTTCGGGACAGGGGTTCACTGAAGCTTTCTTT.

As to this clone: Other DNA sequences in this specimen translate into the identical CDR3. V and J are TRBV29-1 and TRBJ2-7, with 9 bases that match TRBD2. J lost 4 bases, V lost 6 bases, and 13 bases had no gene match. The CDR3 covers 15 residues. The V gene's germline CDR1 is SQVTM and CDR2 ANQGSEA. The CDR3 reads CSVTRGAGGRYEQYF. CDR3 in DNA: TGCAGCGTGACCCGGGGGGCGGGGGGGCGGTACGAGCAGTACTTC.

The chain couples TRBV19 to TRBJ2-2; 9 bases agree with TRBD2. The germline V gene has CDR1 LNHDA and CDR2 SQIVND (reference sequence). The CDR3 consists of 20 residues. Trimming cost V 11 bases and J 4 bases; bases outside gene matches: 26. CDR3 protein: CACRRGVGGDLAGPTGELFF. CDR3 bases: TGTGCCTGTCGGCGGGGGGTAGGGGGGGACCTAGCGGGGCCCACCGGGGAGCTGTTTTTT.

The V and J genes are TRBV29-1 and TRBJ2-3; TRBD2 matches 9 bases. Germline V gene sequence: CDR1 SQVTM, CDR2 ANQGSEA. The CDR3 extends over 16 amino acids. V lost 2 bases and J lost 1; bases outside the gene matches: 7. The CDR3 loop is CSVENTKRGGTDTQYF. The CDR3 DNA sequence: TGCAGCGTTGAAAACACCAAGCGGGGGGGCACAGATACGCAGTATTTT.

This chain joins TRBV9 and TRBJ2-7; 10 bases agree with TRBD1. Trimming cost V 3 bases and J 3 bases; bases outside gene matches: 6. The germline CDR1 and CDR2 sequences are SGDLS and YYNGEE. This CDR3 contains 15 residues. The CDR3 sequence: CASSEGQGSFYEQYF. The CDR3 region has the DNA TGTGCCAGCAGCGAGGGACAGGGGTCCTTCTACGAGCAGTACTTC. The full variable domain, with the rest looked up from reference TRBV9 and TRBJ2-7, is DSGVTQTPKHLITATGQRVTLRCSPRSGDLSVYWYQQSLDQGLQFLIQYYNGEERAKGNILERFSAQQFPDLHSELNLSSLELGDSALYFCASSEGQGSFYEQYFGPGTRLTVT.

CDR3 protein: CAWGSRADSPLHF. CDR3 in DNA: TGTGCCTGGGGTAGCAGGGCGGACTCACCCCTCCACTTT. V and J are TRBV30 and TRBJ1-6; a possible D gene is TRBD1 (5 bases). This CDR3 has 13 residues. The germline V gene encodes CDR1 GTSNPN and CDR2 SVGIG (reference sequence). V was pared by 5 bases and J by 10 bases, with 15 bases between.

J is TRBJ1-6 and V is TRBV2, with D unclear. The CDR3 is made up of 15 amino acids. Germline assignment: CDR1 SNHLY and CDR2 FYNNEI. The V gene lost 7 bases and the J gene lost 1 base, with 11 bases spanning the gap. The DNA of the CDR3 is TGTGCCAGCATCACTAGTCTTTCCTATAATTCACCCCTCCACTTT. Its translation: CASITSLSYNSPLHF.

The chain links TRBV6-5 to TRBJ1-2; D is unclear. V dropped 5 bases and J dropped 7 bases, with 11 bases sitting between them. This CDR3 has 12 amino acids. CDR1 and CDR2 (germline): MNHEY, SVGAGI. CDR3 DNA: TGTGCCAGCAGTCCAACCACGGGTGGCTACACCTTC. Amino acid sequence: CASSPTTGGYTF.

This clone was detected only once. The chain recombines TRBV25-1 with TRBJ2-2; possible D gene TRBD1, 5 bases. The CDR3 runs to 13 residues. Trimming left V 6 bases short and J 2 bases short, with 7 bases between. Germline values: CDR1 MGHDK, CDR2 SYGVNS. CDR3 loop: CASRDTNTGELFF. The CDR3 nucleotides read TGTGCCAGCAGGGACACCAACACCGGGGAGCTGTTTTTT.

The CDR3 here is CASRDDRGGNEQYF. CDR3 coding DNA: TGTGCCAGCAGAGATGACAGGGGAGGGAACGAGCAGTACTTC. The rearrangement links TRBV6-5 to TRBJ2-7; tentative D call: TRBD1 (8 bases). The CDR3 runs 14 residues. Germline V lookup: CDR1 MNHEY, CDR2 SVGAGI. Deletions cut 6 bases from V and 5 bases from J, with 17 bases between.

This clone was observed once. The chain carries TRBV27 and TRBJ1-5; D remains unclear. CDR1 is MNHEY, CDR2 SMNVEV, per germline (reference sequence). CDR3 length: 14 amino acids. Trimming shortened V by 4 bases and J by 2 bases, and 9 bases separated the two germline ends. The CDR3 region has the DNA TGTGCCAGCAGTTCCCCCGGGGGCAATCAGCCCCAGCATTTT. Residues: CASSSPGGNQPQHF.

A few counts support this clone. J is TRBJ1-2 and V is TRBV6-1, with 7 bases identical to TRBD1. Germline loops: CDR1 MNHNS, CDR2 SASEGT. The CDR3 has 13 residues. The V segment lost 2 bases and the J segment 7 bases; nucleotides outside the gene matches: 4. Here the CDR3 reads CASSESQGGGYTF. The CDR3, as DNA: TGTGCCAGCAGTGAATCCCAGGGGGGTGGCTACACCTTC.

The chain has TRBV6-5 and TRBJ1-6; no clear D gene. Germline CDR1 and CDR2: MNHEY and SVGAGI. Trimming took off 9 bases at V and 1 base at J, with 10 bases between the two ends. This CDR3 region has 14 residues. The CDR3 spells CASAGISYNSPLHF. Here the CDR3 DNA reads TGTGCCAGTGCAGGAATTTCCTATAATTCACCCCTCCACTTT.